Presented here are 27 T cell receptor beta chains from one specimen sequenced in a study of blood T cell repertoires in COVID-19. Data came from immunoSEQ multiplex PCR; TCRdb stores just in-frame clones and leaves some out. The table has roughly 80,000 clones, approximately 86% seen once. Material for sequencing was peripheral blood. Receptor source: a woman aged 80 or older with acute or convalescent COVID-19.

In DNA form, the CDR3 reads TGTGCCAGCAGCTTGTACGGGAATAATGAGCAGTTCTTC. This codes for CASSLYGNNEQFF. This rearrangement joins TRBV5-4 to TRBJ2-1, with a weak D call TRBD2 (5 bases). CDR1 is SGHNT and CDR2 is YYREEE in the germline V gene (reference sequence). The CDR3 consists of 13 residues. Trimming cost V 1 base and J 7 bases, with 9 bases left between them.

This clone has only a few counts. The V call is TRBV10-3, the J call TRBJ1-1; the match to TRBD1 covers 7 bases. This CDR3 has 16 amino acids. Trimming at V came to 4 bases and at J to 1 base, leaving 9 bases not matched to a gene. CDR1 is ENHRY, CDR2 SYGVKD, per germline. The CDR3 reads CAISADRDGSNTEAFF. The CDR3 DNA sequence: TGTGCCATCAGTGCCGACAGGGACGGGTCGAACACTGAAGCTTTCTTT.

This rearrangement joins TRBV10-3 to TRBJ2-7; TRBD2 agrees at 16 bases. CDR1 and CDR2 (germline): ENHRY, SYGVKD. Unmatched junction bases numbered 5, after V lost 10 bases and J lost 5 bases. There are 14 residues in the CDR3. The CDR3 protein is CATGLAGGPHEQYF. The DNA for the CDR3 is TGTGCCACGGGACTAGCGGGAGGGCCGCACGAGCAGTACTTC.

V gene TRBV7-8 combines with J gene TRBJ2-7, with D possibly TRBD2 on 6 matching bases. V gave up 5 bases and J gave up 2 bases, with 19 bases separating them. This CDR3 has 16 amino acids. In germline, CDR1 is SGHVS, CDR2 FQNEAQ. In DNA form, the CDR3 reads TGTGCCAGCAGCCTCCTTAGCGGTTCCTCTACCTACGAGCAGTACTTC. Protein sequence: CASSLLSGSSTYEQYF.

V and J are TRBV10-3 and TRBJ1-5; 8 nucleotides agree with TRBD1. The CDR3 has 13 amino acids. V shed 3 bases, J shed 6 bases, and the junction held 1 base outside the gene matches. From germline, CDR1 is ENHRY and CDR2 SYGVKD. As DNA, the CDR3 is TGTGCCATCAGTGAAACAGGGGGTCAGCCCCAGCATTTT. Translating gives CAISETGGQPQHF.

This chain connects TRBV5-4 to TRBJ2-5; 12 bases agree with TRBD2. V was clipped by 4 bases and J by 1 base; unmatched bases: 5. The germline V gene encodes CDR1 SGHNT and CDR2 YYREEE (reference sequence). The CDR3 extends over 16 amino acids. This CDR3 reads CASSATSGGRQETQYF. In DNA, the CDR3 is TGTGCCAGCAGCGCGACTAGCGGGGGACGCCAAGAGACCCAGTACTTC.

This clone was seen once. The rearrangement joins TRBV10-1 to TRBJ2-5, with TRBD2 matching 12 bases. Germline V gives CDR1 WNHNN, CDR2 SYGVQD (reference sequence). Losses at the gene ends were 7 bases for V and 9 bases for J; bases not matched to a gene: 9. This CDR3 has 14 residues. Here the CDR3 reads CASIGLAGWKAQYF. CDR3 nucleotides: TGCGCCAGCATTGGACTAGCGGGGTGGAAGGCCCAGTACTTC.

The chain couples TRBV7-2 to TRBJ2-7; TRBD2 matches at 11 bases. V dropped 7 bases and J dropped 0; count of bases not matched to a gene: 8. This CDR3 has 16 amino acids. From germline, CDR1 is SGHTA and CDR2 FQGNSA. CDR3 sequence: CASNRGTSGSSYEQYF. The CDR3 DNA sequence: TGTGCCAGCAACAGAGGAACTAGCGGGAGCTCCTACGAGCAGTACTTC.

This chain links TRBV30 with TRBJ1-2; maybe TRBD1 (6 bases). There are 13 residues in the CDR3. Germline V lookup: CDR1 GTSNPN, CDR2 SVGIG (reference sequence). Between the trimmed V and J ends, which lost 1 base and 5 bases, there was a span of 11 bases. The CDR3 DNA sequence: TGTGCCTGGAGTGAAACAGGGCGGTATGGCTACACCTTC. Protein: CAWSETGRYGYTF.

This clone came up many times. The chain couples TRBV7-9 to TRBJ2-3; 8 bases agree with TRBD1. Germline V gene data show CDR1 as SEHNR and CDR2 as FQNEAQ (reference sequence). Trimming at V came to 5 bases and at J to 0 bases, leaving 7 bases not matched to a gene. This CDR3 has 16 amino acids. The CDR3 DNA reads as TGTGCCAGCAGCCACCGGACAGGGAGGAGCACAGATACGCAGTATTTT. It encodes CASSHRTGRSTDTQYF.

V usage is TRBV6-4 and J usage is TRBJ2-5; perhaps TRBD1 as D (6 bases). Germline V gene data show CDR1 as MRHNA and CDR2 as SNTAGT. This CDR3 is built from 14 residues. Trimming removed 4 bases at V and 0 bases at J, with 9 bases between. The CDR3 spells CASSAGVYQETQYF. The CDR3 nucleotides are TGTGCCAGCAGTGCAGGGGTGTACCAAGAGACCCAGTACTTC.

For this clone: In the same sample, other DNA sequences code for this CDR3. The rearrangement uses TRBV5-1 and TRBJ2-3; D perhaps matches TRBD2 (6 bases). The CDR3 runs 13 residues. V dropped 5 bases and J dropped 0 bases, with 7 bases sitting between them. The germline V gene encodes CDR1 SGHRS and CDR2 YFSETQ. The CDR3 DNA is TGCGCCAGCAGTCTAGCGAGCACAGATACGCAGTATTTT. This codes for CASSLASTDTQYF. Variable domain in full (rest from reference TRBV5-1 and TRBJ2-3): KAGVTQTPRYLIKTRGQQVTLSCSPISGHRSVSWYQQTPGQGLQFLFEYFSETQRNKGNFPGRFSGRQFSNSRSEMNVSTLELGDSALYLCASSLASTDTQYFGPGTRLTVL.

This rearrangement joins TRBV14 to TRBJ1-2; D call uncertain. V was cut by 2 bases and J by 2 bases, with 3 bases left in between. Looked up from germline, CDR1 is SGHDN and CDR2 is FVKESK. The CDR3 length is 12 residues. CDR3 in amino acids: CASSQQNYGYTF. The CDR3 DNA reads TGTGCCAGCAGCCAACAGAACTATGGCTACACCTTC.

The chain links TRBV6-5 to TRBJ2-3; D remains unclear. Trimming removed 0 bases from V and 2 bases from J, with 3 bases in between. CDR3 size: 13 residues. Germline loops: CDR1 MNHEY, CDR2 SVGAGI. The CDR3 sequence: CASSYSFTDTQYF. The CDR3 DNA sequence: TGTGCCAGCAGTTACTCCTTCACAGATACGCAGTATTTT.

CDR3 DNA: TGTGCCAGCAGCAAGGCCGGGACTATGGAATACCTAGATACGCAGTATTTT. Its protein product is CASSKAGTMEYLDTQYF. The chain carries TRBV21-1 and TRBJ2-3; the DNA was not compared with TRBD2, the D call given in the table. TRBV21-1 has pseudogene status. This CDR3 has 17 residues.

The chain has TRBV18 and TRBJ2-5, with TRBD1 identical over 7 bases. Germline values: CDR1 KGHSH, CDR2 LQKENI. The CDR3 runs 16 residues. The J segment lost 5 bases and the V segment lost 2 bases, leaving 11 bases of the junction unmatched. The CDR3 region has the DNA TGTGCCAGCTCACCATTTGGCCAGGGGGTAGGCGAGACCCAGTACTTC. Translated, it gives CASSPFGQGVGETQYF.

The chain links TRBV9 to TRBJ2-5; weak D call: TRBD2 (6 bases). There are 15 residues in the CDR3. V shed 0 bases and J shed 9 bases, with 18 bases lying between them. Germline CDR1 SGDLS, CDR2 YYNGEE. The CDR3 here is CASSVDPDPSGAQYF. In nucleotides, the CDR3 is TGTGCCAGCAGCGTAGATCCGGACCCGTCGGGGGCCCAGTACTTC.

This clone came up a few times. The chain uses TRBV4-1 and TRBJ2-1, with no clear D. Germline assignment: CDR1 MGHRA and CDR2 YSYEKL. The length of the CDR3 is 14 residues. V was pared by 1 base and J by 4 bases, with 8 bases between. As DNA, the CDR3 is TGCGCCAGCAGCCAAGTTCCAGTGTACAATGAGCAGTTCTTC. It translates to CASSQVPVYNEQFF.

The sample holds one count of this clone. This chain uses TRBV7-9 with TRBJ2-7; D perhaps matches TRBD1 (6 bases). Germline V gene sequence: CDR1 SEHNR, CDR2 FQNEAQ (reference sequence). Trimming took off 6 bases at V and 0 bases at J, with 12 bases between the two ends. This CDR3 has 14 amino acids. The CDR3 coding sequence is TGTGCCAGCAGGACCACGGGACACTCCTACGAGCAGTACTTC. Translation: CASRTTGHSYEQYF.

CDR3: CSVEALRLGTDTQYF. The DNA of the CDR3 is TGCAGCGTTGAAGCGCTACGCCTTGGCACAGATACGCAGTATTTT. This chain joins TRBV29-1 and TRBJ2-3; D not resolved. Germline lookup yields CDR1 SQVTM and CDR2 ANQGSEA. Trimming took off 1 base at V and 1 base at J, with 12 bases between the two ends. The length of the CDR3 is 15 residues.

The gene calls are TRBV3-1 (or the pseudogene TRBV3-2) and TRBJ2-3, with TRBD2 matching 8 bases. The CDR3 loop spans 16 amino acids. V lost 5 bases to trimming and J lost 0 bases; unmatched junction nucleotides: 7. Germline CDR1 and CDR2: LGHDT and YNNKEL (reference sequence). CDR3 in DNA: TGTGCCAGCAGCTTTGGACTAGCCGCTAGCACAGATACGCAGTATTTT. It encodes CASSFGLAASTDTQYF.

This clone appeared once. The chain employs TRBV2 and TRBJ2-7; D ambiguous. The V end lost 6 bases, the J end lost 4 bases, and 4 bases lay between the germline ends. The germline CDR1 and CDR2 sequences are SNHLY and FYNNEI. This CDR3 is 10 amino acids long. The chain's CDR3 is CASREYEQYF. The CDR3 bases are TGTGCCAGCAGAGAGTACGAGCAGTACTTC.

This rearrangement joins TRBV15 to TRBJ1-5; the D gene is possibly TRBD1 (5 bases). The CDR3 sequence is 16 residues long. Germline V gene sequence: CDR1 LNHNV, CDR2 YYDKDF (reference sequence). With 3 bases removed from V and 9 bases from J, the gap between germline ends came to 21 bases. The CDR3 loop is CATSRGGDSLYGPQHF. Written as DNA, the CDR3 is TGTGCCACCAGCAGGGGGGGAGACAGCCTGTATGGGCCCCAGCATTTT.

The chain joins TRBV6-2 or TRBV6-3 to TRBJ2-1, with D tentatively TRBD2 (5 bases). The V end was cut by 2 bases, the J end by 9 bases, with 8 bases between. Germline CDR1 is MNHEY and CDR2 is SVGEGT. The CDR3 runs to 12 residues. The CDR3 nucleotides read TGTGCCAGCAGTTACCCCGAGGGTGAGCAGTTCTTC. As protein: CASSYPEGEQFF.

The V gene is TRBV11-2, the J gene TRBJ2-5; TRBD1 matches 7 bases. The length of the CDR3 is 16 residues. The V gene's germline CDR1 is SGHAT and CDR2 FQNNGV. The ends lost 1 base at V and 0 bases at J; junction bases unmatched: 5. This CDR3 reads CASSLGSRGYQETQYF. The CDR3 DNA is TGTGCCAGCAGCTTAGGGAGCAGGGGGTACCAAGAGACCCAGTACTTC.

This chain uses TRBV6-5 with TRBJ2-7, with D perhaps matching TRBD2 (6 bases). The CDR3 extends over 15 amino acids. Between the trimmed V and J ends, which lost 0 bases and 5 bases, there was a span of 14 bases. CDR1 and CDR2 from the germline V gene are MNHEY and SVGAGI. CDR3 in DNA: TGTGCCAGCAGTTACTCGACTAGGTTCGGCCACGAGCAGTACTTC. Translating gives CASSYSTRFGHEQYF.

J is TRBJ1-5 and V is TRBV4-1, with TRBD1 as a possible D gene (5 bases). Germline loops: CDR1 MGHRA, CDR2 YSYEKL. Trimming cost V 1 base and J 7 bases, with 8 bases left between them. This CDR3 has 13 residues. CDR3: CASSQGGEQPQHF. The CDR3 bases are TGCGCCAGCAGCCAAGGGGGGGAACAGCCCCAGCATTTT.